These 29 T cell receptor beta chains were all obtained from the same sample, sequenced in a study of blood T cell repertoires in COVID-19 (dated by TCRdb to between 2020 and 2021). Receptor amplification or capture employed the immunoSEQ multiplex PCR assay. Drawn from immuneACCESS, this table holds only the in-frame rearrangements with V and J called that TCRdb kept. Clones are partly lost; checked studies trace under half to an unresolved V gene and leave the rest unexplained. The sample table shows 90,000 to 120,000 clones, and around 90% are seen once. Under 7.5% of the sample is taken by the ten largest. The material sequenced was peripheral blood. The receptor set was obtained from a woman in her sixties or seventies with acute or convalescent COVID-19.

This rearrangement joins TRBV25-1 to TRBJ1-1; no clear D gene. Germline V CDR1 and CDR2: MGHDK, SYGVNS. V lost 5 bases, J lost 1 base, and 8 bases lay in between. The CDR3 extends over 13 amino acids. Here the CDR3 DNA reads TGTGCCAGCAGTTACAGCAAGAACACTGAAGCTTTCTTT. Amino acids: CASSYSKNTEAFF.

The chain recombines TRBV27 with TRBJ1-6; a weak D match, TRBD1 (5 bases). Trimming shortened V by 4 bases and J by 0 bases, and 16 bases separated the two germline ends. The CDR3 has 18 amino acids. CDR1 and CDR2 from the germline V gene are MNHEY and SMNVEV (reference sequence). The CDR3 loop reads CASSSRQSSSSYNSPLHF. CDR3 DNA: TGTGCCAGCAGTTCGCGACAGAGCTCTAGCTCCTATAATTCACCCCTCCACTTT.

This CDR3 reads CASSQVGAVGYTF. The CDR3 nucleotides read TGTGCCAGCAGCCAAGTGGGGGCAGTTGGCTACACCTTC. The chain links TRBV14 to TRBJ1-2, with a weak D call TRBD1 (6 bases). Germline CDR1 SGHDN, CDR2 FVKESK. Trimming stripped 1 base from V and 7 bases from J, with 10 bases between. The CDR3 consists of 13 residues.

The chain recombines TRBV7-2 with TRBJ2-7, with 8 bases identical to TRBD2. CDR1 and CDR2 (germline): SGHTA, FQGNSA. The V segment lost 1 base and the J segment 7 bases; nucleotides outside the gene matches: 6. The CDR3 contains 14 residues. The CDR3 sequence: CASSLGAGAGEQYF. In DNA form, the CDR3 reads TGTGCCAGCAGCTTAGGAGCGGGAGCGGGGGAGCAGTACTTC.

V gene TRBV30 combines with J gene TRBJ2-7; 8 bases agree with TRBD1. Trimming at V came to 6 bases and at J to 5 bases, leaving 9 bases not matched to a gene. The CDR3 runs 13 residues. Per germline, CDR1 GTSNPN and CDR2 SVGIG (reference sequence). DNA for the CDR3: TGTGCCTGCTACGACAGGGGCAGACACGAGCAGTACTTC. Protein product: CACYDRGRHEQYF. The whole variable domain, remainder taken from reference TRBV30 and TRBJ2-7, is SQTIHQWPATLVQPVGSPLSLECTVEGTSNPNLYWYRQAAGRGLQLLFYSVGIGQISSEVPQNLSASRPQDRQFILSSKKLLLSDSGFYLCACYDRGRHEQYFGPGTRLTVT.

This clone has only one observation. The chain employs TRBV19 and TRBJ1-2; 8 nucleotides line up with TRBD1. J lost 3 bases, V lost 5 bases, and 5 bases had no gene match. CDR1 LNHDA and CDR2 SQIVND come from the germline V gene (reference sequence). The CDR3 totals 14 residues. The CDR3 DNA follows: TGTGCCAGTAGTCCCGGGACAGGTGACTATGGCTACACCTTC. Its translation is CASSPGTGDYGYTF.

The chain combines TRBV2 with TRBJ2-5, with 8 bases that match TRBD2. CDR3 length equals 15 residues. Germline V gene data show CDR1 as SNHLY and CDR2 as FYNNEI. The ends lost 6 bases at V and 2 bases at J; junction bases unmatched: 8. CDR3 residues: CASRGLAGSQETQYF. The CDR3, as DNA: TGTGCCAGCAGAGGGCTAGCGGGTTCACAAGAGACCCAGTACTTC.

The chain is built from TRBV6-6 and TRBJ2-3; 7 bases map to TRBD2. This CDR3 has 15 amino acids. Trimming at V came to 4 bases and at J to 0 bases, leaving 4 bases not matched to a gene. CDR1 is MNHNY, CDR2 SVGAGI, per germline (reference sequence). CDR3 bases: TGTGCCAGCAGTTCGAGGCGGGGGAGCACAGATACGCAGTATTTT. Translated, it gives CASSSRRGSTDTQYF.

The chain links TRBV10-3 to TRBJ1-2; D possibly corresponds to TRBD1 (5 bases). The length of the CDR3 is 17 residues. In germline, CDR1 is ENHRY, CDR2 SYGVKD. Between the trimmed V and J ends, which lost 3 bases and 2 bases, there was a span of 19 bases. The CDR3 here is CAISDGKGQFINYGYTF. In DNA form, the CDR3 reads TGTGCCATCAGTGATGGGAAGGGGCAGTTCATCAACTATGGCTACACCTTC.

This chain uses TRBV6-2 or TRBV6-3 with TRBJ2-6, with 9 bases identical to TRBD1. This CDR3 is 18 amino acids long. Germline loops: CDR1 MNHEY, CDR2 SVGEGT. Trimming removed 2 bases from V and 2 bases from J; junction bases left unmatched: 7. CDR3 amino acids: CASSYGTGKGAGANVLTF. The CDR3 bases are TGTGCCAGCAGTTACGGGACAGGGAAGGGCGCTGGGGCCAACGTCCTGACTTTC.

The chain has TRBV20-1 and TRBJ1-5, with D unclear. The CDR3 has 13 residues. Looked up from germline, CDR1 is DFQATT and CDR2 is SNEGSKA (reference sequence). V lost 3 bases and J 2 bases, leaving 8 bases between the germline ends. The CDR3 bases are TGCAGTGCTAGTTATGCGGGCAATCAGCCCCAGCATTTT. It encodes CSASYAGNQPQHF.

This clone showed up just once. The chain employs TRBV18 and TRBJ2-7; no reliable D call. This CDR3 is 13 amino acids long. CDR1 KGHSH and CDR2 LQKENI come from the germline V gene. Trimming took off 3 bases at V and 6 bases at J, with 12 bases between the two ends. CDR3 DNA: TGTGCCAGCTCACCGACCGGGTCTCGCGAGCAGTACTTC. It specifies CASSPTGSREQYF.

The V call is TRBV2, the J call TRBJ1-6; D unresolved. CDR1 SNHLY and CDR2 FYNNEI come from the germline V gene. V lost 4 bases and J 12 bases, leaving 10 bases between the germline ends. The CDR3 has 12 amino acids. The CDR3 spells CASSVGRGPLHF. In nucleotides, the CDR3 is TGTGCCAGCAGTGTCGGGAGAGGACCCCTCCACTTT.

This clone was counted only a few times. The chain joins TRBV19 to TRBJ1-5; D not resolved. The length of the CDR3 is 16 residues. Trimming stripped 0 bases from V and 2 bases from J, with 11 bases between. Germline CDR1 reads LNHDA; CDR2 reads SQIVND (reference sequence). The CDR3 protein is CASSIETGGGNQPQHF. CDR3 DNA: TGTGCCAGTAGTATAGAAACGGGAGGCGGCAATCAGCCCCAGCATTTT.

The chain uses TRBV25-1 and TRBJ1-3; D not certain. CDR3 length: 16 amino acids. Germline V gene sequence: CDR1 MGHDK, CDR2 SYGVNS. V gave up 0 bases and J gave up 6 bases, with 15 bases separating them. The DNA for the CDR3 is TGTGCCAGCAGTGAATACGCAGGTACCGGCGCAAACACCATATATTTT. Translation gives CASSEYAGTGANTIYF.

V and J are TRBV5-1 and TRBJ2-7; 11 nucleotides line up with TRBD2. The J segment lost 4 bases and the V segment lost 1 base, leaving 4 bases of the junction unmatched. CDR3 length: 15 amino acids. The V gene's germline CDR1 is SGHRS and CDR2 YFSETQ. CDR3: CASSLIAGGPYEQYF. CDR3 in DNA: TGCGCCAGCAGCTTGATAGCGGGAGGGCCGTACGAGCAGTACTTC.

CDR3 residues: CASSEPQGYQETQYF. The CDR3 coding sequence is TGTGCCAGCAGTGAACCCCAGGGATACCAAGAGACCCAGTACTTC. The genes are TRBV25-1 and TRBJ2-5; TRBD1 is a possible D gene (5 bases). The CDR3 is 15 residues long. CDR1 is MGHDK and CDR2 is SYGVNS in the germline V gene. Trimming took off 2 bases at V and 0 bases at J, with 10 bases between the two ends.

This clone was observed a few times. Written as DNA, the CDR3 is TGTGCCAGCAGCCGGACAGGGATTGATCAGCCCCAGCATTTT. Translation: CASSRTGIDQPQHF. The V call is TRBV11-2, the J call TRBJ1-5, with 8 bases that match TRBD1. Unmatched junction bases numbered 5, after V lost 5 bases and J lost 5 bases. The length of the CDR3 is 14 residues. Germline loops: CDR1 SGHAT, CDR2 FQNNGV.

This chain joins TRBV7-6 and TRBJ2-1; 9 nucleotides match TRBD2. The CDR3 is made up of 15 amino acids. Germline CDR1 reads SGHVS; CDR2 reads FNYEAQ. Trimming cost V 0 bases and J 9 bases; bases outside gene matches: 6. In DNA form, the CDR3 reads TGTGCCAGCAGCTTAGCGGCTAGCGGGAACCCTGAGCAGTTCTTC. Translation gives CASSLAASGNPEQFF.

The chain carries TRBV2 and TRBJ2-3; D gene unclear. Trimming left V 5 bases short and J 2 bases short, with 14 bases between. This CDR3 comprises 15 residues. Per the germline V gene, CDR1 is SNHLY and CDR2 is FYNNEI. CDR3 region: CASSTISPYTDTQYF. CDR3 nucleotide sequence: TGTGCCAGCAGTACCATATCTCCCTACACAGATACGCAGTATTTT.

The rearrangement joins TRBV29-1 to TRBJ2-1; the match to TRBD1 covers 8 bases. The germline V gene encodes CDR1 SQVTM and CDR2 ANQGSEA. The CDR3 extends over 12 amino acids. V lost 4 bases and J lost 6; bases outside the gene matches: 2. The CDR3 loop is CSVGDRFNEQFF. The CDR3 bases are TGCAGCGTTGGGGACAGGTTCAATGAGCAGTTCTTC.

V gene TRBV28 combines with J gene TRBJ1-2; D not certain. The CDR3 has 14 amino acids. Trimming stripped 6 bases from V and 3 bases from J, with 14 bases between. Germline assignment: CDR1 MDHEN and CDR2 SYDVKM. CDR3 bases: TGTGCCAGCAGGAATACAGAATCCTACTATGGCTACACCTTC. It encodes CASRNTESYYGYTF.

V gene TRBV28 combines with J gene TRBJ1-6; 8 bases are shared with TRBD1. With V trimmed by 3 bases and J by 2 bases, 3 bases remained unmatched. From germline, CDR1 is MDHEN and CDR2 SYDVKM. This CDR3 region has 16 residues. The CDR3 sequence: CASSFQGATYNSPLHF. The CDR3, as DNA: TGTGCCAGCAGTTTTCAGGGGGCTACCTATAATTCACCCCTCCACTTT. Full variable domain (remainder filled in from reference TRBV28 and TRBJ1-6): DVKVTQSSRYLVKRTGEKVFLECVQDMDHENMFWYRQDPGLGLRLIYFSYDVKMKEKGDIPEGYSVSREKKERFSLILESASTNQTSMYLCASSFQGATYNSPLHFGNGTRLTVT.

The chain has TRBV7-6 and TRBJ1-6; D is unclear. Germline assignment: CDR1 SGHVS and CDR2 FNYEAQ. Trimming left V 1 base short and J 0 bases short, with 7 bases between. This CDR3 is built from 16 residues. CDR3 in DNA: TGTGCCAGCAGCTTAGTCGCGAGCTCCTATAATTCACCCCTCCACTTT. Translating gives CASSLVASSYNSPLHF.

The chain couples TRBV4-2 to TRBJ2-1; TRBD2 aligns across 10 bases. The V gene end was trimmed by 3 bases and the J gene end by 6 bases; junction bases not matched to a gene: 11. Germline V gene data show CDR1 as LGHNA and CDR2 as YNFKEQ. The CDR3 has 17 amino acids. CDR3 amino acids: CASSQKTAGGLGNEQFF. The CDR3 nucleotides are TGTGCCAGCAGCCAGAAGACAGCGGGAGGGCTGGGCAATGAGCAGTTCTTC.

This rearrangement joins TRBV3-1 (or the pseudogene TRBV3-2) to TRBJ1-4, with 9 bases matching TRBD1. Germline CDR1 reads LGHDT; CDR2 reads YNNKEL (reference sequence). This CDR3 comprises 14 residues. V lost 5 bases to trimming and J lost 5 bases; unmatched junction nucleotides: 3. This chain's CDR3 is CASSYGTGNEKLFF. CDR3 DNA sequence: TGTGCCAGCAGCTACGGGACAGGGAATGAAAAACTGTTTTTT.

This rearrangement joins TRBV5-1 to TRBJ2-5, with no clear D. Germline-derived CDR1 and CDR2 are SGHRS and YFSETQ. CDR3 size: 14 residues. V was cut by 1 base and J by 2 bases, with 9 bases left in between. In DNA form, the CDR3 reads TGCGCCAGCAGCTTGTCACTGCCTCAAGAGACCCAGTACTTC. Protein sequence: CASSLSLPQETQYF.

Here the CDR3 DNA reads TGTGCCAGCAGTCCAAGGACTAGCCCAAGGATCTACGAGCAGTACTTC. It yields the protein CASSPRTSPRIYEQYF. This chain connects TRBV27 to TRBJ2-7; 8 nucleotides agree with TRBD2. Germline assignment: CDR1 MNHEY and CDR2 SMNVEV (reference sequence). V was clipped by 5 bases and J by 3 bases; unmatched bases: 12. The CDR3 contains 16 residues.

The chain links TRBV28 to TRBJ1-1, with no clear D. CDR1 is MDHEN, CDR2 SYDVKM, per germline. Trimming cost V 4 bases and J 7 bases, with 7 bases left between them. This CDR3 is built from 11 residues. DNA of the CDR3: TGTGCCAGCAGTTCGTACAGTGAAGCTTTCTTT. Translated: CASSSYSEAFF.